This TCR beta chain is from a study of shared clonotypes between healthy human individuals. In the original analysis: ImmunoSEQ only sent back junction sequences with no quality scores, so filtering was done differently. Assay: immunoSEQ multiplex PCR; the TCRdb copy retains only in-frame clones and omits some. V, J and clone size were drawn from that table, and D and trimming were deduced from the DNA. Counted here are about 2,500,000 clones, approximately 90% occurring once; the ten biggest clones make up around 0.14%. The CDR3 has 15 residues. V lost 3 bases and J 0 bases, leaving 8 bases between the germline ends. Germline V CDR1 and CDR2: MDHEN, SYDVKM.

This clonotype was sampled from a man between 18 and 35 years old in good health. Sequencing was performed on naive CD4+ T cells sorted from blood. Subset described: CD45RA+ positively selected. The chain couples TRBV28 to TRBJ2-2; D is unclear. The CDR3 DNA sequence: TGTGCCAGCAGTTTGAGCCAATCGAACACCGGGGAGCTGTTTTTT. Protein: CASSLSQSNTGELFF.